One and the same sample provided the 21 T cell receptor beta chains below, sequenced in a study of T-cell reconstitution after alpha-beta-depleted transplantation in children. It was with unique molecular identifiers that the TCRbeta library was prepared. Using its own MiXCR run on the PCR reads, TCRdb lists one record per CDR3 protein. The profile shows around 340,000 distinct CDR3 sequences, 13% of them singletons. Material: PBMCs, obtained from the stem cell graft. The receptors stem from a human donor who donated a stem cell graft to a child with Fanconi anemia.

The chain has TRBV5-1 and TRBJ2-3, with 9 bases that match TRBD1. The V gene's germline CDR1 is SGHRS and CDR2 YFSETQ. V shed 0 bases and J 2 bases; nucleotides not matched to a gene: 7. The CDR3 has 17 residues. The CDR3 DNA reads TGCGCCAGCAGCTTGGCGGGGACAGGGTTCTTCACAGATACGCAGTATTTT. Translating it yields CASSLAGTGFFTDTQYF.

The chain carries TRBV20-1 and TRBJ2-7; 7 bases are a match to TRBD1. V trimming: 0 bases; J trimming: 3 bases; junction bases outside the gene matches: 5. Germline-derived CDR1 and CDR2 are DFQATT and SNEGSKA (reference sequence). The CDR3 sequence is 14 residues long. The CDR3 region is CSARERDRVYEQYF. CDR3 DNA: TGCAGTGCTAGAGAGCGCGACAGGGTCTACGAGCAGTACTTC.

This clonotype was seen repeatedly, ten times or more. For the CDR3, the DNA is TGCGCCAGCAGCCAAGGACTGGGTTTCTCCTACGAGCAGTACTTC. Protein product: CASSQGLGFSYEQYF. V usage is TRBV4-3 and J usage is TRBJ2-7; D not certain. In germline, CDR1 is LGHNA, CDR2 YSLEER. This CDR3 has 15 amino acids. V was trimmed by 1 base and J by 0 bases, leaving 10 bases between them.

The sample holds many counts of this clonotype. The chain links TRBV2 to TRBJ1-2; 7 positions agree with TRBD1. V was pared by 5 bases and J by 3 bases, with 9 bases of the junction left unmatched. Germline CDR1 is SNHLY and CDR2 is FYNNEI. This CDR3 has 15 amino acids. The CDR3 DNA reads TGTGCCAGCAGTCCCCTCCAGGGGGGTTACTATGGCTACACCTTC. Its protein is CASSPLQGGYYGYTF.

This clonotype has only a few counts. This chain connects TRBV5-1 to TRBJ2-3; TRBD2 agrees at 11 bases. V trimming: 0 bases; J trimming: 5 bases; junction bases outside the gene matches: 2. The CDR3 has 15 residues. Germline V CDR1 and CDR2: SGHRS, YFSETQ. CDR3: CASSLAGTSGDTQYF. The CDR3 nucleotides are TGCGCCAGCAGCTTGGCCGGGACTAGCGGAGATACGCAGTATTTT. Complete variable domain (other parts from reference TRBV5-1 and TRBJ2-3): KAGVTQTPRYLIKTRGQQVTLSCSPISGHRSVSWYQQTPGQGLQFLFEYFSETQRNKGNFPGRFSGRQFSNSRSEMNVSTLELGDSALYLCASSLAGTSGDTQYFGPGTRLTVL.

The chain joins TRBV20-1 to TRBJ2-1, with 15 bases lining up with TRBD2. The CDR3 contains 16 residues. The junction had 3 bases not matched to a gene; V was cut back by 6 bases and J by 0 bases. The germline V gene encodes CDR1 DFQATT and CDR2 SNEGSKA (reference sequence). The CDR3 nucleotides read TGCAGTGCCTGGACTAGCGGGGGGGCCTCCTACAATGAGCAGTTCTTC. Translation gives CSAWTSGGASYNEQFF.

This clonotype has ten or more counts. The genes are TRBV7-8 and TRBJ2-2; D call uncertain. The CDR3 runs 14 residues. The germline V gene encodes CDR1 SGHVS and CDR2 FQNEAQ. The V end was cut by 1 base, the J end by 6 bases, with 9 bases between. The CDR3 DNA reads TGTGCCAGCAGCTTAGGGTTATGGGCCGGGGAGCTGTTTTTT. The encoded protein is CASSLGLWAGELFF. Based on the CDR3 plus reference TRBV7-8 and TRBJ2-2, the full variable domain is GAGVSQSPRYKVAKRGQDVALRCDPISGHVSLFWYQQALGQGPEFLTYFQNEAQLDKSGLPSDRFFAERPEGSVSTLKIQRTQQEDSAVYLCASSLGLWAGELFFGEGSRLTVL.

This chain uses TRBV6-5 with TRBJ2-1; D is possibly TRBD2 (5 bases). This CDR3 region has 14 residues. V lost 1 base to trimming and J lost 6 bases, with 10 bases between them. CDR1 is MNHEY, CDR2 SVGAGI, per germline. The CDR3 spells CASSYFLATNEQFF. For the CDR3, the DNA is TGTGCCAGCAGTTACTTCCTAGCCACCAATGAGCAGTTCTTC.

The genes are TRBV20-1 and TRBJ1-1; D remains unclear. The CDR3 spans 17 residues. With 5 bases removed from V and 0 bases from J, the gap between germline ends came to 22 bases. Looked up from germline, CDR1 is DFQATT and CDR2 is SNEGSKA (reference sequence). The CDR3 loop is CSARYGSPLGVNTEAFF. CDR3 nucleotide sequence: TGCAGTGCTCGCTATGGGAGTCCACTTGGGGTGAACACTGAAGCTTTCTTT.

This clonotype was seen only a few times. V and J are TRBV20-1 and TRBJ2-5; 7 bases agree with TRBD1. Germline values: CDR1 DFQATT, CDR2 SNEGSKA (reference sequence). The CDR3 length is 12 residues. The trim removed 1 base at V and 5 bases at J, leaving 1 base unmatched. The CDR3 DNA reads TGCAGTGCTAGAGCCAGGGGGGAGACCCAGTACTTC. This encodes CSARARGETQYF.

The gene calls are TRBV7-9 and TRBJ2-5; D remains ambiguous. The V end lost 5 bases, the J end lost 7 bases, and 5 bases lay between the germline ends. This CDR3 contains 10 residues. CDR1 is SEHNR and CDR2 is FQNEAQ in the germline V gene (reference sequence). The CDR3 sequence: CASSGRTQYF. For the CDR3, the DNA is TGTGCCAGCAGCGGGCGGACCCAGTACTTC.

This clonotype was observed a few times. The chain joins TRBV7-9 to TRBJ2-5; 7 bases map to TRBD1. The CDR3 is 15 amino acids. Germline V gives CDR1 SEHNR, CDR2 FQNEAQ (reference sequence). J gave up 2 bases and V 5 bases, and 8 bases lay outside the gene matches. The CDR3 reads CASSHPWDSQETQYF. The DNA for the CDR3 is TGTGCCAGCAGCCACCCGTGGGACAGTCAAGAGACCCAGTACTTC.

This clonotype was detected many times. V is TRBV27 and J is TRBJ1-2; the D is unclear. The germline CDR1 and CDR2 sequences are MNHEY and SMNVEV (reference sequence). V was clipped by 3 bases and J by 2 bases, with 7 bases between them. The CDR3 sequence is 13 residues long. CDR3 sequence (DNA): TGTGCCAGCAGTTTTGGTAGGAACTATGGCTACACCTTC. Protein product: CASSFGRNYGYTF.

The table lists this clonotype with many counts. J is TRBJ2-6 and V is TRBV15; D gene uncertain. The germline gives CDR1 LNHNV, CDR2 YYDKDF (reference sequence). V lost 0 bases and J lost 0, with 9 bases in between. CDR3 length: 17 amino acids. CDR3 coding DNA: TGTGCCACCAGCAGAGATTTGGGCAGCTCTGGGGCCAACGTCCTGACTTTC. Translated: CATSRDLGSSGANVLTF.

The V gene is TRBV20-1, the J gene TRBJ1-2; 10 nucleotides line up with TRBD1. The CDR3 has 14 amino acids. Trimming at V came to 5 bases and at J to 2 bases, leaving 5 bases not matched to a gene. Germline CDR1 is DFQATT and CDR2 is SNEGSKA (reference sequence). CDR3: CSALGGQGNYGYTF. The CDR3 DNA sequence: TGCAGTGCTCTGGGGGGACAGGGGAACTATGGCTACACCTTC.

The chain links TRBV7-8 to TRBJ2-2; D is perhaps TRBD2 (6 bases). V was trimmed by 2 bases and J by 8 bases, leaving 12 bases between them. The CDR3 contains 14 residues. The germline V gene has CDR1 SGHVS and CDR2 FQNEAQ. CDR3 region: CASSLLRGSGELFF. DNA of the CDR3: TGTGCCAGCAGCTTATTGCGGGGATCGGGGGAGCTGTTTTTT.

This clonotype was detected a few times. The junction shows a germline mismatch at one end, possibly a read error. The chain links TRBV7-4 to TRBJ1-2; D perhaps matches TRBD1 (5 bases). CDR3 length: 11 amino acids. The germline CDR1 and CDR2 sequences are SGHVT and SQSDAQ. Here the CDR3 reads CVGVGYYGYTF. The CDR3 DNA sequence: TGCGTGGGGGTGGGATACTATGGCTACACCTTC.

The table lists this clonotype with many counts. The chain links TRBV5-1 to TRBJ1-1, with D possibly TRBD1 on 5 matching bases. The CDR3 loop spans 14 amino acids. The germline V and J ends were trimmed by 9 bases and 3 bases, with 18 bases remaining between them. Germline V gene lookup returns CDR1 SGHRS and CDR2 YFSETQ. This CDR3 is CATRRAGPDTEAFF. CDR3 in DNA: TGCGCCACCCGAAGAGCAGGGCCGGACACTGAAGCTTTCTTT.

This clonotype was observed at least ten times. The chain has TRBV28 and TRBJ2-1, with 8 bases matching TRBD1. Germline values: CDR1 MDHEN, CDR2 SYDVKM. With V trimmed by 6 bases and J by 5 bases, 3 bases remained unmatched. This CDR3 has 13 amino acids. This CDR3 is CASRRTGNNEQFF. The CDR3, as DNA: TGTGCCAGCAGGCGGACAGGGAACAATGAGCAGTTCTTC.

This clonotype has just a few counts. V gene TRBV12-3 or TRBV12-4 combines with J gene TRBJ2-6; maybe TRBD2 (5 bases). Trimming took 3 bases from V and 0 from J, leaving 9 bases between them. This CDR3 region has 16 residues. For the CDR3, the DNA is TGTGCCAGCAGTTTGAGGGAGCTCTCTGGGGCCAACGTCCTGACTTTC. It codes for CASSLRELSGANVLTF.

This clonotype was seen repeatedly, ten times or more. J is TRBJ2-2 and V is TRBV12-3 or TRBV12-4, with D uncertain. The CDR3 is made up of 12 amino acids. V lost 2 bases and J 6 bases, leaving 4 bases between the germline ends. This chain's CDR3 is CASSLYPGELFF. The CDR3 DNA is TGTGCCAGCAGTTTATACCCCGGGGAGCTGTTTTTT.